This T cell receptor beta chain comes out of a study of T-cell reconstitution after alpha-beta-depleted transplantation in children. Molecular barcoding with unique molecular identifiers was used for the TCRbeta library. Using its own MiXCR run on the PCR reads, TCRdb lists one record per CDR3 protein. The table lists approximately 420,000 distinct CDR3 sequences, roughly a tenth of them singletons. The CDR3 is 13 residues long. Trimming removed 4 bases at V and 8 bases at J, with 17 bases between. Germline V CDR1 and CDR2: GTSNPN, SVGIG (reference sequence). This TCR was sampled from a human donor who donated a stem cell graft to a child with acute myeloid leukemia. The specimen was PBMCs from the stem cell graft donor, collected from the stem cell graft. The V gene is TRBV30, the J gene TRBJ1-2; D unresolved. In DNA, the CDR3 is TGTGCCTGGATTGGGTCGAGAGTGGCAGGCTACACCTTC. Protein product: CAWIGSRVAGYTF.